The 18 T cell receptor beta chains listed next were all sequenced from one sample in a study of T cells in Graves' hyperthyroidism and ophthalmopathy. TCR beta CDR3 regions were amplified from RNA. Initially, a first-round RT-PCR of the TCR CDR3 employed the HTBI primer set. TCRdb ran MiXCR on the multiplex PCR reads and lists one entry per CDR3 protein. The sample carries hundreds of thousands of distinct CDR3 sequences, about 20% recorded once. Sequenced material: blood. All receptors derive from a man aged 35-49 years with Graves' ophthalmopathy.

This clonotype appeared a few times. The chain couples TRBV6-1 to TRBJ1-4; no clear D. This CDR3 has 13 residues. The germline CDR1 and CDR2 sequences are MNHNS and SASEGT. V shed 6 bases and J shed 7 bases, with 12 bases lying between them. The CDR3 coding sequence is TGTGCCAGCAGGCGGGGAGTATTTGAAAAACTGTTTTTT. The encoded protein is CASRRGVFEKLFF.

Many counts were recorded for this clonotype. The chain couples TRBV20-1 to TRBJ2-1; D may be TRBD1 (6 bases). Deletions cut 0 bases from V and 1 base from J, with 7 bases between. The CDR3 has 14 amino acids. Germline V CDR1 and CDR2: DFQATT, SNEGSKA (reference sequence). CDR3 coding DNA: TGCAGTGCTAGAGATAGGGGGTCCTACAATGAGCAGTTCTTC. It encodes CSARDRGSYNEQFF.

This clonotype was seen only a few times. This chain connects TRBV12-3 or TRBV12-4 to TRBJ2-1, with 11 bases aligning to TRBD2. The CDR3 is made up of 15 amino acids. The trim removed 6 bases at V and 8 bases at J, leaving 9 bases unmatched. The CDR3 here is CASSDTSGRGHEQFF. Here the CDR3 DNA reads TGTGCCAGCAGCGATACTAGCGGGAGAGGGCATGAGCAGTTCTTC.

This clonotype was observed a few times. V is TRBV2 and J is TRBJ2-5; 7 bases match TRBD2. CDR3 length: 13 amino acids. The trim removed 2 bases at V and 8 bases at J, leaving 5 bases unmatched. Germline V lookup: CDR1 SNHLY, CDR2 FYNNEI. The CDR3 reads CASSEREAPTQYF. In nucleotides, the CDR3 is TGTGCCAGCAGTGAACGGGAGGCCCCAACCCAGTACTTC.

This clonotype was detected once. The chain is built from TRBV7-3 and TRBJ2-6; 11 bases are shared with TRBD2. Losses at the gene ends were 3 bases for V and 4 bases for J; bases not matched to a gene: 5. This CDR3 is built from 17 residues. The V gene's germline CDR1 is SGHTA and CDR2 FQGTGA. In DNA form, the CDR3 reads TGTGCCAGCAGCTTTAGCGGGAGGGCCTCCGGGGCCAACGTCCTGACTTTC. As protein: CASSFSGRASGANVLTF.

This clonotype was seen ten or more times. The gene calls are TRBV7-2 and TRBJ2-7; 9 bases fit TRBD2. The germline gives CDR1 SGHTA, CDR2 FQGNSA. The CDR3 has 16 amino acids. Germline trimming cut 6 bases from V and 2 bases from J; bases unmatched to any gene: 11. CDR3 DNA sequence: TGTGCCAGCAGTCCCATTAGCGGGAGTTTAACCTACGAGCAGTACTTC. Amino acid sequence: CASSPISGSLTYEQYF. Full variable domain (remainder filled in from reference TRBV7-2 and TRBJ2-7): GAGVSQSPSNKVTEKGKDVELRCDPISGHTALYWYRQSLGQGLEFLIYFQGNSAPDKSGLPSDRFSAERTGGSVSTLTIQRTQQEDSAVYLCASSPISGSLTYEQYFGPGTRLTVT.

V gene TRBV9 combines with J gene TRBJ2-7, with 7 positions matching TRBD2. This CDR3 comprises 14 residues. Germline CDR1 and CDR2: SGDLS and YYNGEE. The junction had 3 bases not matched to a gene; V was cut back by 0 bases and J by 3 bases. CDR3 bases: TGTGCCAGCAGCGTAGAAGCGGGGAGCTACGAGCAGTACTTC. Its translation is CASSVEAGSYEQYF.

This chain joins TRBV6-2 or TRBV6-3 and TRBJ2-7; D may be TRBD2 (6 bases). The CDR3 has 13 amino acids. CDR1 and CDR2 from the germline V gene are MNHEY and SVGEGT. V was trimmed by 8 bases and J by 1 base, leaving 12 bases between them. CDR3 residues: CASFERASYEQYF. The CDR3 region has the DNA TGTGCCAGCTTCGAGCGGGCGTCCTACGAGCAGTACTTC.

This clonotype showed up many times. The chain combines TRBV11-2 with TRBJ2-4, with D hard to call. The CDR3 loop spans 15 amino acids. Trimming stripped 2 bases from V and 0 bases from J, with 8 bases between. The germline V gene encodes CDR1 SGHAT and CDR2 FQNNGV. CDR3 loop: CASSLTDLAKNIQYF. The CDR3 nucleotides are TGTGCCAGCAGCTTAACAGACCTAGCCAAAAACATTCAGTACTTC.

This clonotype has a handful of counts. The chain employs TRBV12-3 or TRBV12-4 and TRBJ2-5; 14 positions match TRBD2. The CDR3 totals 15 residues. Germline trimming cut 5 bases from V and 4 bases from J; bases unmatched to any gene: 3. The CDR3 DNA sequence: TGTGCCAGCAGTGGGACTAGCGGGAGTCCAGAGACCCAGTACTTC. Amino acids: CASSGTSGSPETQYF.

In this sample, this clonotype turned up once. V is TRBV30 and J is TRBJ2-3; D is undetermined. Trimming took 0 bases from V and 0 from J, leaving 7 bases between them. Germline V gives CDR1 GTSNPN, CDR2 SVGIG (reference sequence). The CDR3 length is 14 residues. The CDR3 region has the DNA TGTGCCTGGAGTGTACGAACTAGCACAGATACGCAGTATTTT. This gives the protein CAWSVRTSTDTQYF. Full variable domain (missing parts from reference TRBV30 and TRBJ2-3): SQTIHQWPATLVQPVGSPLSLECTVEGTSNPNLYWYRQAAGRGLQLLFYSVGIGQISSEVPQNLSASRPQDRQFILSSKKLLLSDSGFYLCAWSVRTSTDTQYFGPGTRLTVL.

This clonotype was seen more than once but under ten times. The V call is TRBV5-1, the J call TRBJ2-1; D may be TRBD2 (6 bases). V shed 1 base and J shed 9 bases, with 8 bases lying between them. The CDR3 spans 12 residues. CDR1 and CDR2 from the germline V gene are SGHRS and YFSETQ. The CDR3 region has the DNA TGCGCCAGCAGCTTGTTGGGACTTGAGCAGTTCTTC. As protein: CASSLLGLEQFF.

J is TRBJ2-2 and V is TRBV30, with D uncertain. Between the trimmed V and J ends, which lost 4 bases and 6 bases, there was a span of 9 bases. The CDR3 is 12 residues long. Germline assignment: CDR1 GTSNPN and CDR2 SVGIG (reference sequence). CDR3 amino acids: CAWTPRSGELFF. The DNA of the CDR3 is TGTGCCTGGACCCCCAGATCCGGGGAGCTGTTTTTT.

This clonotype was observed many times. J is TRBJ1-1 and V is TRBV18; no definite D call. The V end was cut by 3 bases, the J end by 1 base, with 9 bases between. The CDR3 has 14 amino acids. Germline CDR1 KGHSH, CDR2 LQKENI. CDR3 amino acids: CASSPLRANTEAFF. The DNA for the CDR3 is TGTGCCAGCTCACCCCTACGGGCGAACACTGAAGCTTTCTTT.

The chain carries TRBV5-1 and TRBJ1-1; D gene ambiguous. The V gene's germline CDR1 is SGHRS and CDR2 YFSETQ. The CDR3 extends over 15 amino acids. Deletions cut 0 bases from V and 5 bases from J, with 14 bases between. The CDR3 coding sequence is TGCGCCAGCAGCTTGGGCGACGGGGTCGGAACTGAAGCTTTCTTT. Its protein is CASSLGDGVGTEAFF.

In this sample, this clonotype turned up many times. This chain connects TRBV27 to TRBJ2-2, with D perhaps TRBD1 or TRBD2 (5 bases each). V was cut by 2 bases and J by 4 bases, with 8 bases left in between. This CDR3 spans 14 amino acids. Germline values: CDR1 MNHEY, CDR2 SMNVEV (reference sequence). This CDR3 is CASSLGGPTGELFF. DNA of the CDR3: TGTGCCAGCAGTTTAGGGGGACCCACCGGGGAGCTGTTTTTT.

This clonotype was counted a few times. Sequence at one end of the junction differs from germline and may be a read error. The chain links TRBV11-2 to TRBJ1-1, with 9 bases identical to TRBD1. CDR3 length: 15 amino acids. CDR1 and CDR2 from the germline V gene are SGHAT and FQNNGV. CDR3 nucleotides: TGTGCCAGCAGCGCCTCAGACACAGGGGGCACTGAAGCTTCCTTT. This gives the protein CASSASDTGGTEASF.

This clonotype has a handful of counts. The chain links TRBV28 to TRBJ1-6, with a possible D match to TRBD1 (5 bases). V gave up 3 bases and J gave up 17 bases, with 14 bases separating them. The germline CDR1 and CDR2 sequences are MDHEN and SYDVKM. The CDR3 totals 12 residues. The CDR3 nucleotides are TGTGCCAGCAGTTTCTCCGGGACCCCGGTCCACTTT. This encodes CASSFSGTPVHF.